The 8 T cell receptor beta chains below come from one sample, sequenced in a study of T cell responses to AZD1222 COVID-19 vaccine (dated by TCRdb to the early 2020s). The library was produced with the immunoSEQ multiplex PCR assay. What TCRdb holds here is the immuneACCESS table cut down to in-frame rearrangements. Part of the clones is not present; checked against another copy, under half of the missing clones reflect an unresolved V gene, and the others are unexplained. Present in this sample are 85,000 to 100,000 clones, approximately 88% of which were seen just once. The ten largest make up around 5% of the sample. Sample time point, as interpreted from the label and publication: about 28 days (+/-7) after the second vaccine dose. Sequencing was performed on peripheral blood, taken 28 days after the second AZD1222 dose. The receptors derive from an adult who received the AZD1222 COVID-19 vaccine.

The chain links TRBV19 to TRBJ1-1; a possible D gene is TRBD1 (5 bases). Between the trimmed V and J ends, which lost 3 bases and 4 bases, there was a span of 12 bases. Germline V gives CDR1 LNHDA, CDR2 SQIVND (reference sequence). The CDR3 consists of 14 residues. CDR3 bases: TGTGCCAGTAGTATGGGGACCGGGCGCACTGAAGCTTTCTTT. Its translation is CASSMGTGRTEAFF.

The J gene is TRBJ1-2, the V gene TRBV18; 8 nucleotides agree with TRBD1. The CDR3 consists of 16 residues. Looked up from germline, CDR1 is KGHSH and CDR2 is LQKENI. V was pared by 2 bases and J by 7 bases, with 12 bases of the junction left unmatched. The CDR3: CASSPLRQGSPSGYTF. DNA for the CDR3: TGTGCCAGCTCACCATTGAGACAGGGGAGCCCCTCTGGCTACACCTTC.

This chain links TRBV6-5 with TRBJ2-5; 11 nucleotides align to TRBD2. Germline CDR1 reads MNHEY; CDR2 reads SVGAGI. The trim removed 2 bases at V and 6 bases at J, leaving 8 bases unmatched. This CDR3 spans 16 amino acids. CDR3 sequence: CASSYILAGGKQTQYF. CDR3 bases: TGTGCCAGCAGTTACATTCTAGCGGGGGGCAAACAGACCCAGTACTTC.

The chain links TRBV2 to TRBJ1-1, with D unclear. The V gene's germline CDR1 is SNHLY and CDR2 FYNNEI. The CDR3 has 13 amino acids. V lost 5 bases to trimming and J lost 2 bases, with 9 bases between them. CDR3 sequence (DNA): TGTGCCAGCAGTCTTCAGCGAAACACTGAAGCTTTCTTT. Translating gives CASSLQRNTEAFF.

This clone was recorded only once. This chain joins TRBV14 and TRBJ1-1; no reliable D call. The V and J ends lost 0 bases and 0 bases respectively, with 11 bases between them. Germline V gene lookup returns CDR1 SGHDN and CDR2 FVKESK. The CDR3 has 16 residues. CDR3 sequence (DNA): TGTGCCAGCAGCCAAGATTTAGGACGGCTGAACACTGAAGCTTTCTTT. This sequence encodes CASSQDLGRLNTEAFF.

This rearrangement joins TRBV12-3 or TRBV12-4 to TRBJ2-1; TRBD1 matches 9 bases. J gave up 8 bases and V 6 bases, and 5 bases lay outside the gene matches. CDR3 length: 13 amino acids. The CDR3 DNA reads TGTGCCAGCAGGGGGACAGGGCGGGATGAGCAGTTCTTC. It specifies CASRGTGRDEQFF.

The chain joins TRBV7-9 to TRBJ1-4; 7 nucleotides line up with TRBD1. The CDR3 totals 15 residues. CDR1 is SEHNR and CDR2 is FQNEAQ in the germline V gene (reference sequence). V lost 2 bases to trimming and J lost 5 bases; unmatched junction nucleotides: 5. In nucleotides, the CDR3 is TGTGCCAGCAGCTTATCGGGACAGACAAATGAAAAACTGTTTTTT. Translating it yields CASSLSGQTNEKLFF.

This clone was recorded a few times. The chain has TRBV3-1 (or the pseudogene TRBV3-2) and TRBJ2-7; D ambiguous. CDR1 is LGHDT and CDR2 is YNNKEL in the germline V gene (reference sequence). This CDR3 contains 11 residues. V was pared by 4 bases and J by 3 bases, with 4 bases between. The CDR3 here is CASSRYYEQYF. In nucleotides, the CDR3 is TGTGCCAGCAGCCGTTACTACGAGCAGTACTTC.